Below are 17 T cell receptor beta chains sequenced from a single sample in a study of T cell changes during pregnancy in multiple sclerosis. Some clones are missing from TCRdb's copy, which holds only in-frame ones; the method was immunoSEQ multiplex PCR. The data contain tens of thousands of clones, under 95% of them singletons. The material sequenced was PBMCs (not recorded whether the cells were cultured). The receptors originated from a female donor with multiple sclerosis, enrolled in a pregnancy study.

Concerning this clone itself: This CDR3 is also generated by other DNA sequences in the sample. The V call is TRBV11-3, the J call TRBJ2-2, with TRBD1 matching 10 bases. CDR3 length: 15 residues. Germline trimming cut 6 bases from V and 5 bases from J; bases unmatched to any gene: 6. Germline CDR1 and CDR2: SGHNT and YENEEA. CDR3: CASRPGQGDTGELFF. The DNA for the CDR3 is TGTGCCAGCAGGCCTGGACAGGGGGATACCGGGGAGCTGTTTTTT.

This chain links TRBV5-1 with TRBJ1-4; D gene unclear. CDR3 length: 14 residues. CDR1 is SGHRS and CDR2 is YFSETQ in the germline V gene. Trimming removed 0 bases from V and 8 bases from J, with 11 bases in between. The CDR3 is CASSLAGKEEKLFF. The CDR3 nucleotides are TGCGCCAGCAGCTTGGCTGGCAAGGAGGAAAAACTGTTTTTT.

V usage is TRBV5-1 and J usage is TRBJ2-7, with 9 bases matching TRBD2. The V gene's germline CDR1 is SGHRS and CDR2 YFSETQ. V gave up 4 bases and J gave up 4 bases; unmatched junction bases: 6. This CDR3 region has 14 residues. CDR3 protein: CASSIAGGPYEQYF. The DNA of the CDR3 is TGCGCCAGCAGCATCGCGGGAGGGCCATACGAGCAGTACTTC. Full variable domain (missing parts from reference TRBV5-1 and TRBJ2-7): KAGVTQTPRYLIKTRGQQVTLSCSPISGHRSVSWYQQTPGQGLQFLFEYFSETQRNKGNFPGRFSGRQFSNSRSEMNVSTLELGDSALYLCASSIAGGPYEQYFGPGTRLTVT.

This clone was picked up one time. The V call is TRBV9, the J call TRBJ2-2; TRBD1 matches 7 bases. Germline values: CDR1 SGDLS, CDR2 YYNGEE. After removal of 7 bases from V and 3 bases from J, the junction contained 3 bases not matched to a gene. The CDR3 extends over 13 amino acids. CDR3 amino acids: CASFGQDTGELFF. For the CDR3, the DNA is TGTGCCAGCTTTGGACAGGACACCGGGGAGCTGTTTTTT.

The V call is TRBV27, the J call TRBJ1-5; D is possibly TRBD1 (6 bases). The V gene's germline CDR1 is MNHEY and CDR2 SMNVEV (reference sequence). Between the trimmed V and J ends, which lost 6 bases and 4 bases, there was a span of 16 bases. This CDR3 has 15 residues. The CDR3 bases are TGTGCCAGCAGCTCGACGGACAGCTGGAATCAGCCCCAGCATTTT. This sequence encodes CASSSTDSWNQPQHF.

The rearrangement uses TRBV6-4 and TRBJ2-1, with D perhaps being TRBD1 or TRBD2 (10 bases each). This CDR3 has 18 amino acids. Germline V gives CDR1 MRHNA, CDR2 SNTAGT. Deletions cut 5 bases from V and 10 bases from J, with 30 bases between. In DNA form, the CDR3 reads TGTGCCAGCAGTTTGACAGGGGGCTCTAGCGGGAGAGGAGGCGAGCAGTTCTTC. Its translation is CASSLTGGSSGRGGEQFF.

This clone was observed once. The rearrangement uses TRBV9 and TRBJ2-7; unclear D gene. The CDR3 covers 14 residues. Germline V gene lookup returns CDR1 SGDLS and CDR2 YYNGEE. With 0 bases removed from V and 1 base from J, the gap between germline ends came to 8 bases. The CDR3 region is CASSVESWSYEQYF. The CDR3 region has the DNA TGTGCCAGCAGCGTAGAGTCTTGGTCCTACGAGCAGTACTTC. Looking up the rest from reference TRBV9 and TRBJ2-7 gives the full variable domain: DSGVTQTPKHLITATGQRVTLRCSPRSGDLSVYWYQQSLDQGLQFLIQYYNGEERAKGNILERFSAQQFPDLHSELNLSSLELGDSALYFCASSVESWSYEQYFGPGTRLTVT.

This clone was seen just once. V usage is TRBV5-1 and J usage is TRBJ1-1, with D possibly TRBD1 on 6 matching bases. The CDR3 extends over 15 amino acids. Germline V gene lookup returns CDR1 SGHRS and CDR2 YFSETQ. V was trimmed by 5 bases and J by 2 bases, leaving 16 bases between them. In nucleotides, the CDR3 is TGCGCCAGCAGTTTAGAAGGGACAAGAAACACTGAAGCTTTCTTT. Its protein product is CASSLEGTRNTEAFF.

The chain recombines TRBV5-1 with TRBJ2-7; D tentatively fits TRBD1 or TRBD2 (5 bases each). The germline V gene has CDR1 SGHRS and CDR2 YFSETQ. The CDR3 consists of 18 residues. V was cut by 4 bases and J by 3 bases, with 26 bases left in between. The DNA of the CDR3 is TGCGCCAGCAGCCCCGGGACCGCTTCTACCGAGTACTACTACGAGCAGTACTTC. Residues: CASSPGTASTEYYYEQYF.

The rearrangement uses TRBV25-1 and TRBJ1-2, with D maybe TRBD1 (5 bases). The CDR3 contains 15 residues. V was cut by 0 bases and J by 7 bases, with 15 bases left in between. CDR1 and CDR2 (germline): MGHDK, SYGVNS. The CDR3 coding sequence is TGTGCCAGCAGTGAATATCTATCGCAGGGCGGTGGCTACACCTTC. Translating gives CASSEYLSQGGGYTF.

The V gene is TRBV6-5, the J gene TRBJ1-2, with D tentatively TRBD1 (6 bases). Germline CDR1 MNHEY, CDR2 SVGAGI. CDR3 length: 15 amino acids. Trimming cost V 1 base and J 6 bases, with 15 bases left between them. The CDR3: CASSYLAGTMDGYTF. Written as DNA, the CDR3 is TGTGCCAGCAGTTACTTAGCCGGGACAATGGATGGCTACACCTTC.

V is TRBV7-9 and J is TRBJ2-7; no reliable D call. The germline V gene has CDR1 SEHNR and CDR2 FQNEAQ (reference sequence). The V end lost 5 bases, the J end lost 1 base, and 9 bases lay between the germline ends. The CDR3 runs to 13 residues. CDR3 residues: CASSRSVSYEQYF. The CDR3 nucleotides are TGTGCCAGCAGCCGCAGTGTTTCCTACGAGCAGTACTTC.

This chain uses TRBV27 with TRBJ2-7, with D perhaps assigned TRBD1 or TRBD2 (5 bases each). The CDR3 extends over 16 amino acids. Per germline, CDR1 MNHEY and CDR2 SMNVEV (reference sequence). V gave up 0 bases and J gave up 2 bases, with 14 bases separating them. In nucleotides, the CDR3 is TGTGCCAGCAGTTTATCGGAAGGGACCCTGCCCTACGAGCAGTACTTC. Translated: CASSLSEGTLPYEQYF.

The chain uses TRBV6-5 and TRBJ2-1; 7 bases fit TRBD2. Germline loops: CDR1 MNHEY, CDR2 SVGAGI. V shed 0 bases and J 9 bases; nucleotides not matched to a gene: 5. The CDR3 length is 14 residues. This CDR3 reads CASSYSKTSSEQFF. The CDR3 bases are TGTGCCAGCAGTTACTCGAAGACTAGCAGTGAGCAGTTCTTC.

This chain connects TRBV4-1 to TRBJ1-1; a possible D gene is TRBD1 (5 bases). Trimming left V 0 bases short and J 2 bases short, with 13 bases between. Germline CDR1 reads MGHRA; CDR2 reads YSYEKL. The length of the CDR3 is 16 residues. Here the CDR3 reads CASSQDRGSINTEAFF. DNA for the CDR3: TGCGCCAGCAGCCAAGATCGGGGCAGCATTAACACTGAAGCTTTCTTT.

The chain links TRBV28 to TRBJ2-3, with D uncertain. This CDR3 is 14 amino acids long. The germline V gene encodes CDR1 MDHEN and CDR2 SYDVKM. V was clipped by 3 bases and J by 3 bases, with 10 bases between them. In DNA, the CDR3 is TGTGCCAGCAGTTTTTCTTGGGGAACAGATACGCAGTATTTT. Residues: CASSFSWGTDTQYF.

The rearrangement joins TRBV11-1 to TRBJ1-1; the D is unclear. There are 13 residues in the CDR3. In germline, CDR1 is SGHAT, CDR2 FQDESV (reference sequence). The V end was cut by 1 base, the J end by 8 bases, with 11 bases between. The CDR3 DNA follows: TGTGCCAGCAGCTTAGATGGGGTCCTGGAAGCTTTCTTT. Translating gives CASSLDGVLEAFF. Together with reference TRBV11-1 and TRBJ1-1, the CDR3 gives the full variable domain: EAEVAQSPRYKITEKSQAVAFWCDPISGHATLYWYRQILGQGPELLVQFQDESVVDDSQLPKDRFSAERLKGVDSTLKIQPAELGDSAMYLCASSLDGVLEAFFGQGTRLTVV.